This T cell receptor beta chain was observed in a study of graft-versus-host responses after intestinal transplantation. The overall study: The transplants performed in recipients were multivisceral, liver-intestinal, or isolated intestinal. For around 3 years after anti-thymocyte globulin induction, all recipients took tacrolimus and steroids.

Using immunoSEQ multiplex PCR, the repertoire was profiled, and TCRdb retains in-frame clones only, with some absent. The repertoire holds 40,000 or so clones, approximately 93% seen once, with around 3.6% in the top ten. This CDR3 is 14 amino acids long. The germline CDR1 and CDR2 sequences are SGHVS and FNYEAQ. V was clipped by 3 bases and J by 7 bases; unmatched bases: 3. As concerns this clone: Its antigen is not identified.

Overall study results and limits: Early HvG declines after transplant were associated with peak circulating GvH clone levels.

The sequenced sample was PBMCs, obtained less than 750 days after intestinal transplantation. The rearrangement links TRBV7-6 to TRBJ1-6; 7 bases match TRBD1. The sequence derives from a human patient who received an intestinal transplant, so some T cells may come from the graft donor. CDR3 in DNA: TGTGCCAGCAGCTTGGACAGGACCAATTCACCCCTCCACTTT. Protein sequence: CASSLDRTNSPLHF.